The sequence of this T cell receptor (beta chain) was determined in a study of cytomegalovirus exposure and HLA in healthy donors. PCR used 60 Vbeta primers and 13 Jbeta primers. Profiled with immunoSEQ multiplex PCR; TCRdb holds only in-frame clones, not every one. Here the sample spans under 200,000 clones, 80% to 90% being singletons. Study-level points and caveats: Later analysis showed TCR association rates varying by HLA locus, highest for DRB1 and lowest for HLA-C. Reports described diagnosis of cytomegalovirus status by the classifier as highly specific and sensitive. What a later analysis reportedly showed was that an Asian-associated ancestry cluster had fewer N-insertions than the approximately 670-donor mean. Looking again later, the authors saw that most CMV-associated TCR beta chains seemed HLA-restricted.

This clone was seen a handful of times. The antigen is undetermined. Specimen: PBMCs. The source is a man aged 18 to 35 in good health and CMV-seronegative.

CDR3 loop: CASSAPRGTDTGELFF. The CDR3 DNA follows: TGTGCCAGCAGCGCCCCCCGCGGGACCGACACCGGGGAGCTGTTTTTT. The rearrangement uses TRBV9 and TRBJ2-2; a possible D gene is TRBD2 (6 bases). The CDR3 covers 16 residues. The ends were cut back, 3 bases at V and 3 bases at J, with 15 bases in the middle. Germline V gene sequence: CDR1 SGDLS, CDR2 YYNGEE.